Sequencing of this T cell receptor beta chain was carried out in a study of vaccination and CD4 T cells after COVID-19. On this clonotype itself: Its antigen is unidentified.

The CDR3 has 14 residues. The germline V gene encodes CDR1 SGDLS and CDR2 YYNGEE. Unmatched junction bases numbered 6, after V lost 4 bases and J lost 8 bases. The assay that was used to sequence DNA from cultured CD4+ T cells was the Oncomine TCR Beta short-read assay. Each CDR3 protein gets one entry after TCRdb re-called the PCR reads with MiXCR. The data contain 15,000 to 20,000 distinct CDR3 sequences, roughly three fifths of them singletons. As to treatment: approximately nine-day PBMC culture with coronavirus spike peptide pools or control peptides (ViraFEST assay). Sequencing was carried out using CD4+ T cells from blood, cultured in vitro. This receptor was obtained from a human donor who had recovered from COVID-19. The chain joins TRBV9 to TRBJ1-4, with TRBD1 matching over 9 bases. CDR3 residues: CASSRDRAGEKLFF. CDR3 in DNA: TGTGCCAGCAGCCGGGACAGGGCAGGAGAAAAACTGTTTTTT.